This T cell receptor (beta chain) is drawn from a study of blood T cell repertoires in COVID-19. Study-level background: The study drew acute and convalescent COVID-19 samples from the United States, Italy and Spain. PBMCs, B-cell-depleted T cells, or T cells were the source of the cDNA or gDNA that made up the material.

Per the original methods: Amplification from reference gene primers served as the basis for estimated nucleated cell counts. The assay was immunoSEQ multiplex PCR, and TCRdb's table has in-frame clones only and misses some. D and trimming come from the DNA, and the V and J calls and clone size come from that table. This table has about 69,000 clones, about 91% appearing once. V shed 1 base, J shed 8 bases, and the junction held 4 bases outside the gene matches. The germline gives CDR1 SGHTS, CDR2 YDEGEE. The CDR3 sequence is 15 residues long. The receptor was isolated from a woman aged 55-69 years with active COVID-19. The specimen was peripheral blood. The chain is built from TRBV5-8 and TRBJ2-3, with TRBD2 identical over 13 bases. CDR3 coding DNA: TGTGCCAGCAGCTTGACTAGCGGGAGGGCCATTACGCAGTATTTT. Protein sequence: CASSLTSGRAITQYF.